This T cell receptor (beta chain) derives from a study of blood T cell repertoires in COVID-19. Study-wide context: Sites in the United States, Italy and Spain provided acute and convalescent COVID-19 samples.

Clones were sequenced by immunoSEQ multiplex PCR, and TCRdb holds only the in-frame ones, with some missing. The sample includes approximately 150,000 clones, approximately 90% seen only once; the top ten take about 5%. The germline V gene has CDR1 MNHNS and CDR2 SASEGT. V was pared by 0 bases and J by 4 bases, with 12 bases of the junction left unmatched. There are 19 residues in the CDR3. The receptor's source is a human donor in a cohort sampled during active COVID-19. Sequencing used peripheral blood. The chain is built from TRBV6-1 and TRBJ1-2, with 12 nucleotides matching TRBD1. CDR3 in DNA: TGTGCCAGCAGTGAAGCGGTCGGGGACAGGGGGCGGCAGGTCTATGGCTACACCTTC. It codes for CASSEAVGDRGRQVYGYTF.